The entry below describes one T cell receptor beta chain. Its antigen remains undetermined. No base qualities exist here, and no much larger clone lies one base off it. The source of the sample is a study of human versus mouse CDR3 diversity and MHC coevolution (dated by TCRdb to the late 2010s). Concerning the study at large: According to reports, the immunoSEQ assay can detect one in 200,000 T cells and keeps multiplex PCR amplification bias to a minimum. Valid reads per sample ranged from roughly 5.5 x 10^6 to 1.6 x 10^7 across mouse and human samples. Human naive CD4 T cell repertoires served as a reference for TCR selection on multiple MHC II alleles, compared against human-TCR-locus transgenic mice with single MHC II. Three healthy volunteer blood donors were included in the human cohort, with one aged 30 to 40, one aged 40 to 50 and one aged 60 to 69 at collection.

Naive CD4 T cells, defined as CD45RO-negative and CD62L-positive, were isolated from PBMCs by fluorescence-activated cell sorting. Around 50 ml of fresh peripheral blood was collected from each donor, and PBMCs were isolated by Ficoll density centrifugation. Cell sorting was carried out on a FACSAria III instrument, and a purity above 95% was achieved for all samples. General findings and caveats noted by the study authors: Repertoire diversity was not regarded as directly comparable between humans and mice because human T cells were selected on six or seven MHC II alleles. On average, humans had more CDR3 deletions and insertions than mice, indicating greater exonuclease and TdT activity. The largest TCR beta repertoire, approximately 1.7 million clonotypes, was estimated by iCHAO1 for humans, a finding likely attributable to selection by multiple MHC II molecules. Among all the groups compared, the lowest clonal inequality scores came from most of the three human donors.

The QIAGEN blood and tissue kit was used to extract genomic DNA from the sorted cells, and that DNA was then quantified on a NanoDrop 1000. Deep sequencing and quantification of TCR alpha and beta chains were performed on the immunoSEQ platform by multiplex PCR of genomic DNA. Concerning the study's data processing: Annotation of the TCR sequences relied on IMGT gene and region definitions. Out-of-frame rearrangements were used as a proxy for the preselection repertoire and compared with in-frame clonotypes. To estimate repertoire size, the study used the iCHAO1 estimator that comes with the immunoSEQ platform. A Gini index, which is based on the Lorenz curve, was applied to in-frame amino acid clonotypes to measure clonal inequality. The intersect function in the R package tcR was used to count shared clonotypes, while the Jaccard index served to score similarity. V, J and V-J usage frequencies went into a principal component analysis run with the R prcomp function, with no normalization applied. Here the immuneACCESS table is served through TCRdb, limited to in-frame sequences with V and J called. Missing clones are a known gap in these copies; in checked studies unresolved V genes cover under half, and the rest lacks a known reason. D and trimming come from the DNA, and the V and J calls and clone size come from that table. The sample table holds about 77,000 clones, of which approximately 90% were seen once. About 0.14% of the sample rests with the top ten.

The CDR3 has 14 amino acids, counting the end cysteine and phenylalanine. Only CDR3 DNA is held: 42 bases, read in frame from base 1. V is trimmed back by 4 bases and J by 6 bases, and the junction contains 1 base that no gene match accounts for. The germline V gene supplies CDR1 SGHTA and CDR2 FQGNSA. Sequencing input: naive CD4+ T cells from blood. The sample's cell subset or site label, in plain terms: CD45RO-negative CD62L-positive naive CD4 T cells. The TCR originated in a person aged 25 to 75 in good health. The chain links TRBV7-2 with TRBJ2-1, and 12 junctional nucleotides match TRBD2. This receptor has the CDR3 CASSSSGRVNEQFF. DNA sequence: TGTGCCAGCAGCTCTAGCGGGAGGGTCAATGAGCAGTTCTTC.